This T cell receptor (beta chain) was identified during a study of T cells in Graves' hyperthyroidism and ophthalmopathy (dated by TCRdb to between 2017 and 2020). Background for the entire study: Peripheral blood samples were taken at initial diagnosis, before any treatment was given. Whether ophthalmopathy could be predicted prospectively was tested in an independent validation cohort made up of roughly 19 hyperthyroidism patients plus 17 patients who later progressed to ophthalmopathy. To identify TCR V-J signatures that set the groups apart, the researchers used a discovery cohort of 100 or so patients, made up of roughly 40 with Graves' ophthalmopathy and 57 with stable Graves' hyperthyroidism. According to the paper, TCR Vbeta CDR3 sequencing was carried out on 120 to 150 peripheral blood samples, which came from around 43 ophthalmopathy, under 80 hyperthyroidism and roughly 17 progressor patients. After sampling, hyperthyroidism patients received methimazole starting at 30 mg daily, and ophthalmopathy patients received high-dose intravenous methylprednisolone. In six Graves' hyperthyroidism patients, the study also compared T-cell repertoires from thyroid tissue with T-cell repertoires from blood. The 100 or so discovery patients were divided at random into training and test sets in a 7:3 ratio.

The TCR beta CDR3 regions were amplified from the RNA transcripts. For the first round of RT-PCR on the TCR CDR3, the HTBI primer set was used together with the Qiagen OneStep RT-PCR kit. The libraries were constructed in a second round of multiplex PCR and then size-selected and purified. Libraries were sequenced paired-end with 100 bp reads on an Illumina HiSeq2000. As for how the authors treated the data: SOAPnuke was used to process the raw data, throwing out any read that contained adapters or uncalled bases, had a mean Phred below 15, or lacked an exact constant-primer or identifier match. High-quality paired reads were merged using COPE v1.2.5, and each unique nucleotide sequence was defined as a clonotype. MiTCR v1.1 was used to align the clonotypes against IMGT TRBV, TRBD and TRBJ reference segments. The analysis included only V-J combinations with a frequency above 0.0001, which together covered 99.2% of the repertoires. A TCS score was defined as the ratio between F50 (clonal expansion) and ExV (chaos), using BLOSUM62-based TCRdist between CDR3 peptides within each V-J. Welch's t-statistics and random forest reduced around 520 V-J features to about 12, which were used in a naive Bayes classifier (R e1071). TCRdb trimmed public reads at Q25 via fastp, called clones via MiXCR and kept in-frame beta chains. Under each unique CDR3 protein, matching rows form one entry showing the most common genes and DNA. For this entry, the V and J calls and clone size follow TCRdb and not the study's own pipeline. The sample includes a few hundred thousand distinct CDR3 sequences, with 17% observed a single time. The ten largest account for roughly 49% of the sample.

Broader findings and caveats from the paper: Sample size was not statistically predetermined, and investigators were not blinded to group allocation. Blood samples also contained most of the expanded thyroid clonotypes (frequency above 0.001), which suggests that blood repertoires may reflect thyroid immune responses. During validation, the model predicted progression to ophthalmopathy a median of roughly 7.1 months ahead of onset, with roughly 65% sensitivity and under 85% specificity. A model built on a 13 V-J signature distinguished ophthalmopathy from stable hyperthyroidism, reaching roughly 88% sensitivity and under 84% specificity in cross-validation and 80%/75% in testing.

Graves' hyperthyroidism was defined as stable when no progression to ophthalmopathy occurred over 18 months of follow-up. The hyperthyroidism patients were between 18 and 65 years old and newly diagnosed, with a disease duration of less than 2 months. Any patient with an uncontrolled infection, another autoimmune disease, pregnancy or lactation was excluded. Clinical symptoms, serum thyroxine and TRAb, thyroid ultrasound, and orbital computed tomography formed the basis for the diagnoses. PBMCs were separated from about 10 ml of fresh peripheral blood using Ficoll-Paque density gradient centrifugation. Total RNA was extracted using Trizol reagent, and RNA quality was assessed on an Agilent 2100 Bioanalyzer. V and J are trimmed by 1 base and 0 bases, and the gene matches miss 10 bases of the junction. The CDR3 sequence holds 19 residues, the cysteine and phenylalanine included. CDR3 DNA is the only sequence kept; it has 57 bases, read in frame from the first base. Via the germline V gene, CDR1 is SGHRS and CDR2 YFSETQ.

This clonotype was found many times. What antigen it recognizes has not been identified. No clone much larger than this one lies a single base away; base qualities are absent. This sequence originates from a woman between 45 and 65 years old with Graves' hyperthyroidism. What was sequenced was blood. The V and J genes are TRBV5-1 and TRBJ2-1, and 10 bases in between align with TRBD2. The nucleotides are TGCGCCAGCAGCTTGTGGCTAGCGGGAGAAGAAAGCTCCTACAATGAGCAGTTCTTC. Its coded protein is CASSLWLAGEESSYNEQFF.